This TCR beta chain was sequenced during a study of OX40 agonist ivuxolimab in advanced cancers. Points from the study as a whole: On average, a greater number of expanded clones characterised CD8+ T cells relative to CD4+. In a subset of nonresponders, normalized T-cell clonal expansion was also low. Partial responders at 0.1-3.0 mg/kg had among the lowest clonal expansion.

The V end was cut by 3 bases, the J end by 8 bases, with 11 bases between. The CDR3 loop spans 11 amino acids. CDR1 and CDR2 (germline): DFQATT, SNEGSKA (reference sequence). About this clone itself: Its antigen is undetermined.

This table comes from immunoSEQ multiplex PCR, and its TCRdb copy is limited to in-frame clones, with some not included. The sample includes tens of thousands of clones, approximately 89% seen only once; the top ten take approximately 0.36%. The source material was CD4+ or CD8+ T cells sorted from blood, sampled in a trial of the OX40 agonist ivuxolimab. The sequence was obtained from an adult with an advanced solid tumor such as melanoma, head and neck, liver or kidney cancer. The V and J genes are TRBV20-1 and TRBJ2-7; D is possibly TRBD1 (5 bases). CDR3 nucleotides: TGCAGTGCTAGGGCAGGGAACAAGCAGTACTTC. Its protein is CSARAGNKQYF.